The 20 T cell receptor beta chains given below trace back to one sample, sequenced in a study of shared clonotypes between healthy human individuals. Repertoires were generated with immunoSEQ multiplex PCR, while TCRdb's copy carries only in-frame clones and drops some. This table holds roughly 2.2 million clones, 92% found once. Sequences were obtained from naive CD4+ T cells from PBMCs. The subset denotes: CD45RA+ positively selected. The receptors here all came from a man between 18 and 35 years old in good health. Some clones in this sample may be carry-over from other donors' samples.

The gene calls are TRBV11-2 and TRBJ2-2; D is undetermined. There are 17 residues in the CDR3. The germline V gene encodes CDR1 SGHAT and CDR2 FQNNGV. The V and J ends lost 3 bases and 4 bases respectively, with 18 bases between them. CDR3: CASSFRVISRFTGELFF. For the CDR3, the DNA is TGTGCCAGCAGCTTTAGGGTCATAAGCAGGTTCACCGGGGAGCTGTTTTTT. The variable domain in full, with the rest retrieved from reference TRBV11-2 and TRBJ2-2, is EAGVAQSPRYKIIEKRQSVAFWCNPISGHATLYWYQQILGQGPKLLIQFQNNGVVDDSQLPKDRFSAERLKGVDSTLKIQPAKLEDSAVYLCASSFRVISRFTGELFFGEGSRLTVL.

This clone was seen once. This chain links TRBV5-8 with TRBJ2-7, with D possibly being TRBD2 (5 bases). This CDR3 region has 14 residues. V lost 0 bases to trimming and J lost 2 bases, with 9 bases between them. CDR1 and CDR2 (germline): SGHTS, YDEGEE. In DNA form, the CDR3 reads TGTGCCAGCAGCTTGGCAGGAGGACCCTACGAGCAGTACTTC. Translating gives CASSLAGGPYEQYF.

The chain's CDR3 is CASSLRAREPGNTIYF. The CDR3 nucleotides are TGTGCCAGCAGTCTGAGGGCCCGGGAACCTGGAAACACCATATATTTT. This chain uses TRBV27 with TRBJ1-3; no firm D call. V lost 5 bases and J 2 bases, leaving 16 bases between the germline ends. CDR1 and CDR2 (germline): MNHEY, SMNVEV (reference sequence). The CDR3 is 16 residues long.

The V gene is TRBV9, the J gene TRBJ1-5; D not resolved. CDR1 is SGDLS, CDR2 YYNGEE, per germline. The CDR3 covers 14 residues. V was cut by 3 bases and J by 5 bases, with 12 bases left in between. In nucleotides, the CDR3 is TGTGCCAGCAGCGCCGGTGGGAGGGATCAGCCCCAGCATTTT. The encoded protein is CASSAGGRDQPQHF.

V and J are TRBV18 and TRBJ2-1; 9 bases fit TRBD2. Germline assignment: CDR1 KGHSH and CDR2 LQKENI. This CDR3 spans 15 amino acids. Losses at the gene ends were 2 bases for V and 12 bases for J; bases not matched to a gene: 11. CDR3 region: CASSPGAGGDLRQFF. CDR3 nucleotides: TGTGCCAGCTCACCAGGGGCGGGAGGGGACCTCCGGCAGTTCTTC.

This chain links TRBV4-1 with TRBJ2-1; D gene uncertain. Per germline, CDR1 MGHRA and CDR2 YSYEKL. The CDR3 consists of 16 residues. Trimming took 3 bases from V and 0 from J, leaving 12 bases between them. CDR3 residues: CASSHPTQSSYNEQFF. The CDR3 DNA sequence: TGCGCCAGCAGCCACCCGACCCAGAGCTCCTACAATGAGCAGTTCTTC.

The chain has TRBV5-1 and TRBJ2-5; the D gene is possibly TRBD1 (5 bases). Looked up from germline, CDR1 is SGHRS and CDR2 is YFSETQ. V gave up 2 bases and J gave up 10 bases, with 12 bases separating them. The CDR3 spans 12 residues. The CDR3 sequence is CASSFLETVQYF. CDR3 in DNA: TGCGCCAGCAGCTTTCTGGAGACAGTCCAGTACTTC.

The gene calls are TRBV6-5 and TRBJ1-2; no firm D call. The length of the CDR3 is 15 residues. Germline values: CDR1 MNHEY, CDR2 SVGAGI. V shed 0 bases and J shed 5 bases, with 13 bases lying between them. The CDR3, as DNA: TGTGCCAGCAGTTACTCGGGGTGGCCCCCGTATGGCTACACCTTC. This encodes CASSYSGWPPYGYTF.

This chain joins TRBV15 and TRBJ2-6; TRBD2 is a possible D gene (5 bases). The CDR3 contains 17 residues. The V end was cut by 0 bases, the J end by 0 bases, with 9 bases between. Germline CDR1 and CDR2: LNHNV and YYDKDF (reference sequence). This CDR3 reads CATSRDSGGSGANVLTF. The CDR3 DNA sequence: TGTGCCACCAGCAGAGATAGTGGAGGCTCTGGGGCCAACGTCCTGACTTTC.

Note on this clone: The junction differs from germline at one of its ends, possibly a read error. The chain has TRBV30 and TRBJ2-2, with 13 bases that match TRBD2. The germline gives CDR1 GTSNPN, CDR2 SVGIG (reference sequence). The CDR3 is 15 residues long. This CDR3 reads CAWSAGLAGVRGAVF. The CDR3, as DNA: TGTGCCTGGAGTGCCGGACTAGCGGGAGTTCGGGGAGCTGTTTTT.

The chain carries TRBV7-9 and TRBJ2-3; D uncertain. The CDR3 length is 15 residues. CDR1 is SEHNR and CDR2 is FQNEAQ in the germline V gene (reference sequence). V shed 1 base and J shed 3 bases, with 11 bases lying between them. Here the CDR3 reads CASSLGQFETDTQYF. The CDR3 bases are TGTGCCAGCAGCTTAGGGCAATTCGAGACAGATACGCAGTATTTT.

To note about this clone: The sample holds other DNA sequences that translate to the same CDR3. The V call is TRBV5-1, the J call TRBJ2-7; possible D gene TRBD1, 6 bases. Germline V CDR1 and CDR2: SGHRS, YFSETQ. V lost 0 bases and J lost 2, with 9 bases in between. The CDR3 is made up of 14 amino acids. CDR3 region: CASSLEAGAYEQYF. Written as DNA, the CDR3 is TGCGCCAGCAGCTTGGAAGCAGGGGCCTACGAGCAGTACTTC.

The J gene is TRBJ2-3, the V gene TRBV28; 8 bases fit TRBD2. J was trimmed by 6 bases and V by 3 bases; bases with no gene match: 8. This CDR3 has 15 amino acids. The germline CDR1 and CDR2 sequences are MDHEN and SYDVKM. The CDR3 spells CASSFGAGGVDTQYF. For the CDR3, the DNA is TGTGCCAGCAGTTTTGGGGCGGGAGGCGTGGATACGCAGTATTTT.

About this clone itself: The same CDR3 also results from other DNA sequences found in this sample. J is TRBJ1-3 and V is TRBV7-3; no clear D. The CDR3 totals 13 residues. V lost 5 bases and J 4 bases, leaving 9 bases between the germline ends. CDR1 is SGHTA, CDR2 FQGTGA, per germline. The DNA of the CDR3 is TGTGCCAGCAGCCCCAGTTCGGGAAACACCATATATTTT. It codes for CASSPSSGNTIYF.

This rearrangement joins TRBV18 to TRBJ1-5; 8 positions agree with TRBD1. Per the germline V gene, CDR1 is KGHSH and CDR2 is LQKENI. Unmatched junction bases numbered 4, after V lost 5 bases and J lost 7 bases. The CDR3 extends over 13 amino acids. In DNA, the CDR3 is TGTGCCAGCTCATCGACAGGGGTGCAGCCCCAGCATTTT. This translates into CASSSTGVQPQHF.

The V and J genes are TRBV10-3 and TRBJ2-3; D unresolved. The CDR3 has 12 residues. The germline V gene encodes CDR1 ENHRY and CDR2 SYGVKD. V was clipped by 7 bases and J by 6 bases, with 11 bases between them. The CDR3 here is CAITGTGDTQYF. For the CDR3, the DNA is TGTGCCATCACCGGAACCGGCGATACGCAGTATTTT.

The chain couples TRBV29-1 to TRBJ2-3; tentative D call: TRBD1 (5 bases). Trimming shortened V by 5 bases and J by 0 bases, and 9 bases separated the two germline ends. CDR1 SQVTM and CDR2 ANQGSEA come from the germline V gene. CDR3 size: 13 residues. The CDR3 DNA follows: TGCAGCGTTAGTGGGGCTAGCACAGATACGCAGTATTTT. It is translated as CSVSGASTDTQYF.

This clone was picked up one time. For the CDR3, the DNA is TGTGCCAGCAGCTCTTGGACTACTCAAGAGACCCAGTACTTC. Translated: CASSSWTTQETQYF. This chain uses TRBV2 with TRBJ2-5, with D possibly matching TRBD2 (6 bases). The length of the CDR3 is 14 residues. The germline V gene encodes CDR1 SNHLY and CDR2 FYNNEI. Trimming stripped 6 bases from V and 2 bases from J, with 13 bases between.

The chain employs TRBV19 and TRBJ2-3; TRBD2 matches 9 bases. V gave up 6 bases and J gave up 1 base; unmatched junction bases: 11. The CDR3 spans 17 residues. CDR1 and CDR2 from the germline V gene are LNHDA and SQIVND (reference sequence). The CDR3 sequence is CASSWGGGRAGTDTQYF. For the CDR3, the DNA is TGTGCCAGTAGCTGGGGTGGCGGGAGGGCCGGCACAGATACGCAGTATTTT.

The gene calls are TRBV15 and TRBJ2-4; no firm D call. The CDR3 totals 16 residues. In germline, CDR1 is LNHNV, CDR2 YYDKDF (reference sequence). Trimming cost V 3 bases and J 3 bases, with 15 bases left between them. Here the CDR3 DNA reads TGTGCCACCAGCAGGGAAGGCGTCCTCCACAAAAACATTCAGTACTTC. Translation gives CATSREGVLHKNIQYF. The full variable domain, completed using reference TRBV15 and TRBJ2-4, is DAMVIQNPRYQVTQFGKPVTLSCSQTLNHNVMYWYQQKSSQAPKLLFHYYDKDFNNEADTPDNFQSRRPNTSFCFLDIRSPGLGDTAMYLCATSREGVLHKNIQYFGAGTRLSVL.